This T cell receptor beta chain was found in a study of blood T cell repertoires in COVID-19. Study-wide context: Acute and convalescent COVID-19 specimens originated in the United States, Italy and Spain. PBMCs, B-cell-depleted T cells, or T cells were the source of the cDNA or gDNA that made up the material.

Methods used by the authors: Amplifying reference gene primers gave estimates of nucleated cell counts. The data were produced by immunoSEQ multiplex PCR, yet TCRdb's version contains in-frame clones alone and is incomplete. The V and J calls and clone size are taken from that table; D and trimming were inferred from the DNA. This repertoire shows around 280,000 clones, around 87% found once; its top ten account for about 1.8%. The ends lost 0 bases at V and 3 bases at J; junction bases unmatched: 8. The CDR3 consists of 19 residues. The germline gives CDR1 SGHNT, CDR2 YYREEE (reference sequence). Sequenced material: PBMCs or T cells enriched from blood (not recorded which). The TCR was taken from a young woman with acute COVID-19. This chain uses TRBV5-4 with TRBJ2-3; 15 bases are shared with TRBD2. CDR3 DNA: TGTGCCAGCAGCTTGGCTGGGACTAGCGGGAGGAGGATAACAGATACGCAGTATTTT. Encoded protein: CASSLAGTSGRRITDTQYF.